This T cell receptor beta chain emerged from a study of control samples from healthy donors and cancer patients. Only in-frame clones appear in the TCRdb table, and some are missing; sequencing was by immunoSEQ multiplex PCR. The table has 100,000 to 150,000 clones, over 75% seen once. Germline CDR1 is SGHTS and CDR2 is YDEGEE. The CDR3 contains 15 residues. Between the trimmed V and J ends, which lost 3 bases and 4 bases, there was a span of 17 bases. The J gene is TRBJ2-7, the V gene TRBV5-8, with D possibly matching TRBD1 (6 bases). The specimen sequenced was blood. The source of this sequence is a man in his sixties in good health. CDR3 nucleotides: TGTGCCAGCAGCTACCCCGACAGGTTTGGGTACGAGCAGTACTTC. Amino acid sequence: CASSYPDRFGYEQYF.